This paragraph covers one T cell receptor beta chain sequence. These data belong to a study of T-cell reconstitution after alpha-beta-depleted transplantation in children. After removal of 10 bases from V and 1 base from J, the junction contained 9 bases not matched to a gene. The CDR3 is 14 residues long. The V gene's germline CDR1 is MNHNS and CDR2 SASEGT. During its preparation, the TCRbeta library received unique molecular identifiers. TCRdb reanalysed the PCR reads using MiXCR and keeps one entry per CDR3 protein. Seen here are 500,000 to 750,000 distinct CDR3 sequences, 25% to 30% observed once, and the top ten hold about 35%.

The sequence was obtained from a boy in the first two years of life with Wiskott-Aldrich syndrome, due to receive a stem cell transplant. The sample consisted of PBMCs, taken before TCRalphabeta/CD19-depleted stem cell transplant. The chain links TRBV6-1 to TRBJ1-1, with 7 bases that match TRBD1. CDR3 nucleotide sequence: TGTGCCATAATACGGACAGGCTCGAACACTGAAGCTTTCTTT. Its protein is CAIIRTGSNTEAFF.